The 27 T cell receptor beta chains below all came from one sample that was sequenced in a study of CD8 T cells in ankylosing spondylitis. Their antigens are not known. Study-level findings and limits: About 8 highly homologous variants made up a TCR beta motif, and this motif appeared characteristic of ankylosing spondylitis blood.

TCRdb redid the calling of the 5' RACE reads with MiXCR, one entry per CDR3 protein. The data show about 840,000 distinct CDR3 sequences, over 9.5% seen once. Material for sequencing was blood, either unsorted or a sorted T cell fraction (not recorded which). The receptors here all came from a male donor with ankylosing spondylitis.

This clonotype has only a few counts. The chain carries TRBV20-1 and TRBJ1-1, with 9 bases lining up with TRBD1. Trimming took 5 bases from V and 5 from J; bases not matched to a gene: 9. The germline CDR1 and CDR2 sequences are DFQATT and SNEGSKA (reference sequence). CDR3 length equals 14 residues. Written as DNA, the CDR3 is TGCAGTGCTTTTAGGCGGACAGGGGAGACTGAAGCTTTCTTT. Amino acids: CSAFRRTGETEAFF.

This clonotype was seen only a few times. The rearrangement links TRBV6-1 to TRBJ2-7; perhaps TRBD2 as D (7 bases). CDR3 length equals 14 residues. Trimming took off 9 bases at V and 2 bases at J, with 17 bases between the two ends. Germline V gene lookup returns CDR1 MNHNS and CDR2 SASEGT. The CDR3 DNA sequence: TGTGCCAGTACGGGGGGCGACTCCCCCTACGAGCAGTACTTC. Translation: CASTGGDSPYEQYF.

This clonotype was seen repeatedly, ten times or more. V and J are TRBV20-1 and TRBJ1-1, with 9 bases matching TRBD1. V shed 6 bases and J 5 bases; nucleotides not matched to a gene: 10. Germline assignment: CDR1 DFQATT and CDR2 SNEGSKA (reference sequence). This CDR3 region has 14 residues. This CDR3 reads CSAEYRGRGTEAFF. The CDR3 DNA sequence: TGCAGTGCGGAATACAGGGGGCGCGGGACTGAAGCTTTCTTT.

This clonotype was recorded many times. The chain uses TRBV20-1 and TRBJ2-5; possibly TRBD1 for D (6 bases). Trimming removed 1 base from V and 8 bases from J, with 17 bases in between. This CDR3 is 14 amino acids long. The V gene's germline CDR1 is DFQATT and CDR2 SNEGSKA (reference sequence). CDR3 nucleotide sequence: TGCAGTGCTAGAGTGGGGGCGGAGGTAGAAACCCAGTACTTC. This sequence encodes CSARVGAEVETQYF.

The genes are TRBV20-1 and TRBJ2-3; D ambiguous. The V and J ends lost 3 bases and 1 base respectively, with 14 bases between them. CDR1 and CDR2 from the germline V gene are DFQATT and SNEGSKA (reference sequence). There are 15 residues in the CDR3. The CDR3 spells CSASGESVGTDTQYF. The CDR3 DNA sequence: TGCAGTGCTAGTGGAGAAAGCGTCGGCACAGATACGCAGTATTTT.

Note on this clonotype: The junction shows a germline mismatch at one end, possibly a read error. The chain uses TRBV7-7 and TRBJ2-2, with D perhaps matching TRBD2 (5 bases). Germline V gene lookup returns CDR1 SSHAT and CDR2 FNYEAQ (reference sequence). This CDR3 is built from 14 residues. CDR3 in DNA: TGTGCTAGCAGCTTGTTCGAGGGTCCCGGGGAGCTGTTTTTT. It specifies CASSLFEGPGELFF.

There are a few counts of this clonotype. V usage is TRBV20-1 and J usage is TRBJ2-3, with D tentatively TRBD2 (5 bases). The V end was cut by 2 bases, the J end by 0 bases, with 12 bases between. This CDR3 has 15 amino acids. The germline V gene has CDR1 DFQATT and CDR2 SNEGSKA (reference sequence). The CDR3 reads CSARKRTGSTDTQYF. In DNA, the CDR3 is TGCAGTGCTAGAAAGAGGACGGGGAGCACAGATACGCAGTATTTT.

This clonotype was seen a handful of times. The chain employs TRBV10-3 and TRBJ1-4; 9 bases fit TRBD1. There are 17 residues in the CDR3. Trimming took 0 bases from V and 1 from J; bases not matched to a gene: 3. The germline V gene encodes CDR1 ENHRY and CDR2 SYGVKD. CDR3 amino acids: CAISESTGGRTNEKLFF. CDR3 bases: TGTGCCATCAGTGAGTCGACAGGGGGAAGAACTAATGAAAAACTGTTTTTT.

The CDR3 bases are TGCGCCAGCAGCATCCAGGGGGGTTATAACACTGAAGCTTTCTTT. Translated: CASSIQGGYNTEAFF. The chain joins TRBV5-1 to TRBJ1-1; TRBD1 matches at 7 bases. In germline, CDR1 is SGHRS, CDR2 YFSETQ. Losses at the gene ends were 4 bases for V and 2 bases for J; bases not matched to a gene: 8. This CDR3 is 15 amino acids long. The full variable domain, completed using reference TRBV5-1 and TRBJ1-1, is KAGVTQTPRYLIKTRGQQVTLSCSPISGHRSVSWYQQTPGQGLQFLFEYFSETQRNKGNFPGRFSGRQFSNSRSEMNVSTLELGDSALYLCASSIQGGYNTEAFFGQGTRLTVV.

The chain joins TRBV28 to TRBJ2-1; unclear D gene. Germline V gene lookup returns CDR1 MDHEN and CDR2 SYDVKM. The V end was cut by 4 bases, the J end by 4 bases, with 11 bases between. CDR3 length equals 14 residues. CDR3 region: CASSSSDGYNEQFF. CDR3 DNA sequence: TGTGCCAGCAGTTCCTCTGACGGTTACAATGAGCAGTTCTTC.

This clonotype was found a few times. The chain couples TRBV20-1 to TRBJ2-6; TRBD1 aligns across 7 bases. J was trimmed by 2 bases and V by 3 bases; bases with no gene match: 7. This CDR3 region has 16 residues. Germline loops: CDR1 DFQATT, CDR2 SNEGSKA (reference sequence). CDR3 sequence: CSARGRGGAGANVLTF. The CDR3 nucleotides read TGCAGTGCTAGGGGACGAGGGGGCGCTGGGGCCAACGTCCTGACTTTC.

This chain connects TRBV4-2 to TRBJ2-1, with D possibly being TRBD2 (6 bases). The CDR3 runs 16 residues. Germline V gene lookup returns CDR1 LGHNA and CDR2 YNFKEQ. V lost 0 bases, J lost 2 bases, and 11 bases lay in between. This CDR3 is CASSQEKASAYNEQFF. CDR3 bases: TGTGCCAGCAGCCAAGAGAAGGCTAGCGCCTACAATGAGCAGTTCTTC.

This chain connects TRBV7-6 to TRBJ1-1, with D possibly matching TRBD1 (5 bases). The germline V and J ends were trimmed by 5 bases and 0 bases, with 19 bases remaining between them. Germline CDR1 reads SGHVS; CDR2 reads FNYEAQ. CDR3 length: 17 residues. The CDR3 loop is CASSPPTASLMNTEAFF. The CDR3 bases are TGTGCCAGCAGCCCCCCGACAGCGAGCTTGATGAACACTGAAGCTTTCTTT.

In the case of this clonotype: Sequence at one end of the junction differs from germline and may be a read error. The chain carries TRBV7-8 and TRBJ1-5; D remains ambiguous. Germline V gene lookup returns CDR1 SGHVS and CDR2 FQNEAQ. CDR3 length: 14 residues. The CDR3 reads CASSIESSSQPQHF. CDR3 DNA: TGTGCCAGCAGCATCGAGTCTAGCAGTCAGCCCCAGCATTTT.

This clonotype was seen a handful of times. The rearrangement joins TRBV19 to TRBJ2-1, with D tentatively TRBD1 or TRBD2 (5 bases each). This CDR3 has 17 amino acids. V lost 1 base and J 7 bases, leaving 20 bases between the germline ends. CDR1 is LNHDA, CDR2 SQIVND, per germline (reference sequence). The CDR3 DNA is TGTGCCAGTAGTATAGGGGCCCACCGTAGGTGGGGGAATGAGCAGTTCTTC. It is translated as CASSIGAHRRWGNEQFF.

This clonotype came up many times. The chain couples TRBV12-3 or TRBV12-4 to TRBJ2-1; D may be TRBD1 (8 bases). The CDR3 runs to 18 residues. The ends were cut back, 6 bases at V and 4 bases at J, with 25 bases in the middle. The CDR3 here is CASSPRGFDRGRYNEQFF. The CDR3, as DNA: TGTGCCAGCAGCCCGCGGGGGTTCGACAGGGGACGTTACAATGAGCAGTTCTTC.

The chain uses TRBV6-2 or TRBV6-3 and TRBJ1-5; D unclear. The CDR3 covers 15 residues. The germline V gene has CDR1 MNHEY and CDR2 SVGEGT. Trimming stripped 2 bases from V and 0 bases from J, with 8 bases between. This chain's CDR3 is CASSYKSYSNQPQHF. The DNA for the CDR3 is TGTGCCAGCAGTTACAAGAGTTATAGCAATCAGCCCCAGCATTTT.

The sample holds many counts of this clonotype. The V and J genes are TRBV12-3 or TRBV12-4 and TRBJ1-5; 9 bases match TRBD1. CDR3 length: 15 amino acids. Unmatched junction bases numbered 10, after V lost 5 bases and J lost 8 bases. CDR3 bases: TGTGCCAGCAGTGGGTGGGACAGGGAGGAGAAGCCCCAGCATTTT. Encoded protein: CASSGWDREEKPQHF.

This chain links TRBV6-2 or TRBV6-3 with TRBJ1-1, with a possible D match to TRBD1 (5 bases). V lost 5 bases and J 1 base, leaving 14 bases between the germline ends. The CDR3 consists of 15 residues. Per germline, CDR1 MNHEY and CDR2 SVGEGT. CDR3: CASSQWTRQNTEAFF. The CDR3 nucleotides read TGTGCCAGCAGTCAATGGACAAGACAGAACACTGAAGCTTTCTTT.

This clonotype turned up a few times. CDR3 loop: CSARAQTGQPQHF. CDR3 DNA sequence: TGCAGTGCTAGAGCCCAAACAGGGCAGCCCCAGCATTTT. The chain uses TRBV20-1 and TRBJ1-5; maybe TRBD1 (6 bases). V lost 1 base and J lost 7, with 11 bases in between. CDR1 and CDR2 (germline): DFQATT, SNEGSKA (reference sequence). This CDR3 is built from 13 residues.

This clonotype was counted at least ten times. The V gene is TRBV18, the J gene TRBJ2-1; 8 positions agree with TRBD1. Germline-derived CDR1 and CDR2 are KGHSH and LQKENI. The CDR3 length is 15 residues. V lost 6 bases and J lost 4; bases outside the gene matches: 8. CDR3 sequence reads: CASSPGQGNYNEQFF. The CDR3 DNA reads as TGTGCCAGCTCCCCAGGACAGGGAAATTACAATGAGCAGTTCTTC.

There are a few counts of this clonotype. This chain joins TRBV7-9 and TRBJ2-1, with a tentative D call TRBD2 (6 bases). Deletions cut 2 bases from V and 4 bases from J, with 18 bases between. There are 17 residues in the CDR3. Germline V gives CDR1 SEHNR, CDR2 FQNEAQ (reference sequence). The CDR3, as DNA: TGTGCCAGCAGCTTACCATACCGGGACTTCACGTACAATGAGCAGTTCTTC. Translated: CASSLPYRDFTYNEQFF.

The gene calls are TRBV5-1 and TRBJ2-6, with unresolved D. The CDR3 is made up of 15 amino acids. Germline assignment: CDR1 SGHRS and CDR2 YFSETQ. Between the trimmed V and J ends, which lost 3 bases and 3 bases, there was a span of 10 bases. In DNA, the CDR3 is TGCGCCAGCAGCTCCTACATGAGTGGGGCCAACGTCCTGACTTTC. The encoded protein is CASSSYMSGANVLTF.

The rearrangement links TRBV20-1 to TRBJ2-7; D not certain. CDR1 and CDR2 from the germline V gene are DFQATT and SNEGSKA (reference sequence). Trimming cost V 3 bases and J 6 bases, with 12 bases left between them. The CDR3 is 12 residues long. The CDR3 DNA is TGCAGTGCTAGCTATGGACCCGGCGAGCAGTACTTC. Protein sequence: CSASYGPGEQYF.

Only a few counts were recorded for this clonotype. The chain has TRBV29-1 and TRBJ2-3, with TRBD1 identical over 9 bases. This CDR3 is 15 amino acids long. J gave up 4 bases and V 7 bases, and 12 bases lay outside the gene matches. Germline V gene data show CDR1 as SQVTM and CDR2 as ANQGSEA. DNA for the CDR3: TGCAGCGCGACAGGCGGGAACAGGGGGCCAGATACGCAGTATTTT. This codes for CSATGGNRGPDTQYF.

The V gene is TRBV28, the J gene TRBJ2-3, with D possibly TRBD2 on 6 matching bases. Trimming cost V 7 bases and J 5 bases, with 16 bases left between them. Germline V CDR1 and CDR2: MDHEN, SYDVKM. The CDR3 runs 14 residues. The CDR3 nucleotides are TGTGCCAGCAAGGCGGGGCAGCCGGGAGATACGCAGTATTTT. Translated: CASKAGQPGDTQYF.

This chain connects TRBV3-1 to TRBJ2-7; no clear D. The V and J ends lost 2 bases and 5 bases respectively, with 7 bases between them. Germline CDR1 and CDR2: LGHDT and YNNKEL (reference sequence). The CDR3 consists of 12 residues. The CDR3 loop is CASSQNGNEQYF. The CDR3 DNA is TGTGCCAGCAGCCAAAACGGAAACGAGCAGTACTTC.